One and the same sample provided the 13 T cell receptor beta chains below, sequenced in a study of a mutant IDH1 vaccine in newly diagnosed glioma. These receptors lack a known antigen. The data were produced by immunoSEQ multiplex PCR, yet TCRdb's version contains in-frame clones alone and is incomplete. The data hold tens of thousands of clones, with roughly 83% observed a single time. Regarding time point: week 47, end of study. Doses comprised 300 ug of mutant IDH1 20-mer peptide each, plus topical imiquimod. Sequenced here: PBMCs, sampled from a glioma patient whose treatment included an IDH1 peptide vaccine. The source is a woman in her thirties with glioma. Some clones in this sample may be carry-over from other donors' samples.

The chain joins TRBV30 to TRBJ2-7, with TRBD1 identical over 7 bases. Losses at the gene ends were 3 bases for V and 8 bases for J; bases not matched to a gene: 13. Germline CDR1 GTSNPN, CDR2 SVGIG (reference sequence). CDR3 size: 14 residues. Here the CDR3 DNA reads TGTGCCTGGAGCGCCGGGACAGCTGGAGAGAAGCAGTACTTC. It codes for CAWSAGTAGEKQYF.

The rearrangement joins TRBV6-1 to TRBJ2-7, with 9 bases matching TRBD1. From germline, CDR1 is MNHNS and CDR2 SASEGT. The CDR3 loop spans 16 amino acids. With 3 bases clipped from V and 2 bases from J, the junction kept 8 bases outside the gene matches. The CDR3 nucleotides read TGTGCCAGCAGTGAGATCGGGACAGGGAGCCCCTACGAGCAGTACTTC. Translation: CASSEIGTGSPYEQYF.

This sequence joins TRBV5-6 and TRBJ2-2; 10 positions agree with TRBD1. Looked up from germline, CDR1 is SGHDT and CDR2 is YYEEEE. V was pared by 4 bases and J by 5 bases, with 8 bases of the junction left unmatched. The CDR3 sequence is 16 residues long. This CDR3 reads CASSPTGGFVTGELFF. Here the CDR3 DNA reads TGTGCCAGCAGCCCGACAGGGGGCTTTGTAACCGGGGAGCTGTTTTTT. The full variable domain, in which reference TRBV5-6 and TRBJ2-2 provide the parts outside the CDR3, is DAGVTQSPTHLIKTRGQQVTLRCSPKSGHDTVSWYQQALGQGPQFIFQYYEEEERQRGNFPDRFSGHQFPNYSSELNVNALLLGDSALYLCASSPTGGFVTGELFFGEGSRLTVL.

V and J are TRBV5-4 and TRBJ2-1; no definite D call. The CDR3 consists of 13 residues. The germline V gene has CDR1 SGHNT and CDR2 YYREEE (reference sequence). Trimming cost V 2 bases and J 6 bases, with 9 bases left between them. The CDR3 here is CASSFQLANEQFF. In DNA form, the CDR3 reads TGTGCCAGCAGCTTTCAACTGGCCAATGAGCAGTTCTTC.

The rearrangement joins TRBV4-1 to TRBJ2-1; TRBD1 agrees at 7 bases. The CDR3 spans 17 residues. V lost 4 bases to trimming and J lost 0 bases; unmatched junction nucleotides: 9. Germline CDR1 MGHRA, CDR2 YSYEKL. The CDR3 DNA is TGCGCCAGCAGCCCCGACGAGACAGGGAGCTCCTACAATGAGCAGTTCTTC. Protein sequence: CASSPDETGSSYNEQFF.

V usage is TRBV6-5 and J usage is TRBJ1-2; D remains unclear. The CDR3 has 13 residues. V was clipped by 6 bases and J by 1 base, with 9 bases between them. The V gene's germline CDR1 is MNHEY and CDR2 SVGAGI. The DNA for the CDR3 is TGTGCCAGCAGGAACGGGTTTAACTATGGCTACACCTTC. This gives the protein CASRNGFNYGYTF.

The rearrangement links TRBV4-2 to TRBJ2-1; 15 bases are shared with TRBD2. In germline, CDR1 is LGHNA, CDR2 YNFKEQ. Trimming took 0 bases from V and 6 from J; bases not matched to a gene: 6. CDR3 length equals 18 residues. CDR3 coding DNA: TGTGCCAGCAGCCAAGATCCCGGACTAGCGGGAGGGATCAATGAGCAGTTCTTC. Its translation: CASSQDPGLAGGINEQFF.

This chain uses TRBV29-1 with TRBJ2-7, with TRBD2 matching 9 bases. CDR3 length equals 14 residues. The V segment lost 6 bases and the J segment 6 bases; nucleotides outside the gene matches: 12. Germline CDR1 and CDR2: SQVTM and ANQGSEA. The CDR3 sequence is CSVDALTAGGEQYF. The CDR3 nucleotides read TGCAGCGTCGATGCATTAACAGCGGGAGGCGAGCAGTACTTC.

In this sample, this clone turned up a few times. The V call is TRBV10-2, the J call TRBJ1-2; possible D gene TRBD1, 5 bases. Germline loops: CDR1 WSHSY, CDR2 SAAADI. Between the trimmed V and J ends, which lost 5 bases and 8 bases, there was a span of 15 bases. This CDR3 region has 13 residues. CDR3 in DNA: TGCGCCAGCAGTCCCGGACAAAAGAGGGGCTACACCTTC. Amino acid sequence: CASSPGQKRGYTF.

V is TRBV27 and J is TRBJ1-5; D is unresolved. The CDR3 has 13 residues. The V end was cut by 4 bases, the J end by 2 bases, with 6 bases between. Germline CDR1 is MNHEY and CDR2 is SMNVEV (reference sequence). The CDR3 is CASSYGGNQPQHF. The CDR3 nucleotides read TGTGCCAGCAGTTATGGGGGCAATCAGCCCCAGCATTTT.

This clone was detected only once. CDR3 amino acids: CASSRSGTEAFF. The CDR3 DNA sequence: TGTGCCAGCAGCCGGAGTGGTACTGAAGCTTTCTTT. The rearrangement joins TRBV28 to TRBJ1-1; D is unresolved. Trimming took off 6 bases at V and 5 bases at J, with 10 bases between the two ends. This CDR3 region has 12 residues. Germline assignment: CDR1 MDHEN and CDR2 SYDVKM.

The J gene is TRBJ1-2, the V gene TRBV19; D gene unclear. The V end lost 3 bases, the J end lost 8 bases, and 16 bases lay between the germline ends. This CDR3 spans 14 amino acids. Germline lookup yields CDR1 LNHDA and CDR2 SQIVND (reference sequence). In nucleotides, the CDR3 is TGTGCCAGTAGTATGGCTGAGGCCGGATGGGGCTACACCTTC. This translates into CASSMAEAGWGYTF.

The V call is TRBV19, the J call TRBJ2-3, with D tentatively TRBD1 (6 bases). Looked up from germline, CDR1 is LNHDA and CDR2 is SQIVND (reference sequence). CDR3 size: 15 residues. V gave up 2 bases and J gave up 1 base, with 10 bases separating them. In DNA form, the CDR3 reads TGTGCCAGTAGTATACAGGGGCTACGCACAGATACGCAGTATTTT. It encodes CASSIQGLRTDTQYF. Looking up the rest from reference TRBV19 and TRBJ2-3 gives the full variable domain: DGGITQSPKYLFRKEGQNVTLSCEQNLNHDAMYWYRQDPGQGLRLIYYSQIVNDFQKGDIAEGYSVSREKKESFPLTVTSAQKNPTAFYLCASSIQGLRTDTQYFGPGTRLTVL.